Below are 10 T cell receptor beta chains sequenced from a single sample in a study of CD8+ T cells in alopecia areata. In each case, RNA was isolated and then reverse transcribed into cDNA as the sequencing template. Sequenced by immunoSEQ multiplex PCR; TCRdb stores in-frame clones only, minus some. Among 270,000 or so clones, roughly 64% were seen once, and the ten largest hold less than 2%. The treatment is: oral pan-JAK inhibitor, 5-10 mg twice daily. This specimen was CD4+ T cells sorted from blood, taken at week 24, from a patient treated with tofacitinib. These TCRs come from a human donor with alopecia areata.

The chain has TRBV25-1 and TRBJ2-5; possibly TRBD1 or TRBD2 for D (6 bases each). Germline V gene lookup returns CDR1 MGHDK and CDR2 SYGVNS. V dropped 1 base and J dropped 3 bases, with 18 bases sitting between them. The CDR3 is 17 residues long. The CDR3 protein is CASSEWIGGGLKETQYF. The CDR3 region has the DNA TGTGCCAGCAGTGAATGGATTGGAGGGGGGCTCAAAGAGACCCAGTACTTC.

The V call is TRBV29-1, the J call TRBJ2-6, with unresolved D. V was trimmed by 4 bases and J by 5 bases, leaving 15 bases between them. Germline V gene lookup returns CDR1 SQVTM and CDR2 ANQGSEA. CDR3 length: 15 residues. CDR3 sequence reads: CSVAGLGERANVLTF. Written as DNA, the CDR3 is TGCAGCGTTGCTGGTCTGGGCGAAAGGGCCAACGTCCTGACTTTC. Full variable domain (missing parts from reference TRBV29-1 and TRBJ2-6): SAVISQKPSRDICQRGTSLTIQCQVDSQVTMMFWYRQQPGQSLTLIATANQGSEATYESGFVIDKFPISRPNLTFSTLTVSNMSPEDSSIYLCSVAGLGERANVLTFGAGSRLTVL.

CDR3 amino acids: CAWSVSPRRGGYTF. CDR3 DNA sequence: TGTGCCTGGAGTGTATCCCCCCGTCGGGGAGGCTACACCTTC. The chain employs TRBV30 and TRBJ1-2; no reliable D call. V was cut by 0 bases and J by 8 bases, with 16 bases left in between. CDR1 is GTSNPN, CDR2 SVGIG, per germline (reference sequence). CDR3 length: 14 residues.

The CDR3 coding sequence is TGTGCCAGCAGCTCCCTCACCGGGACAGGAGACAATGAGCAGTTCTTC. It specifies CASSSLTGTGDNEQFF. V is TRBV7-9 and J is TRBJ2-1; 8 positions agree with TRBD1. V trimming: 4 bases; J trimming: 5 bases; junction bases outside the gene matches: 10. This CDR3 is built from 16 residues. From germline, CDR1 is SEHNR and CDR2 FQNEAQ (reference sequence).

This clone was detected a few times. This rearrangement joins TRBV27 to TRBJ1-2, with 7 bases lining up with TRBD1. V lost 7 bases, J lost 7 bases, and 9 bases stayed unmatched. This CDR3 contains 13 residues. Germline-derived CDR1 and CDR2 are MNHEY and SMNVEV (reference sequence). The CDR3 loop reads CASKEGANSGYTF. The CDR3 DNA follows: TGTGCCAGCAAGGAGGGGGCGAATAGTGGCTACACCTTC.

The chain combines TRBV5-4 with TRBJ1-6, with 8 nucleotides matching TRBD1. The CDR3 is made up of 14 amino acids. The trim removed 4 bases at V and 9 bases at J, leaving 6 bases unmatched. Per germline, CDR1 SGHNT and CDR2 YYREEE (reference sequence). Here the CDR3 DNA reads TGTGCCAGCAGCCAAGGGACAGGAGGTTCACCCCTCCACTTT. It is translated as CASSQGTGGSPLHF.

The chain couples TRBV29-1 to TRBJ2-1; 7 bases align to TRBD2. The CDR3 covers 13 residues. Germline V gene lookup returns CDR1 SQVTM and CDR2 ANQGSEA. The junction had 10 bases not matched to a gene; V was cut back by 7 bases and J by 7 bases. CDR3 region: CSARLAERNEQFF. CDR3 coding DNA: TGCAGCGCCCGCCTAGCGGAACGGAATGAGCAGTTCTTC.

The gene calls are TRBV30 and TRBJ1-3; 8 nucleotides match TRBD1. Germline V gives CDR1 GTSNPN, CDR2 SVGIG (reference sequence). The CDR3 has 14 amino acids. Losses at the gene ends were 5 bases for V and 2 bases for J; bases not matched to a gene: 5. CDR3 bases: TGTGCCTGGGGACAGGGACAACCTGGAAACACCATATATTTT. This sequence encodes CAWGQGQPGNTIYF.

The chain carries TRBV7-8 and TRBJ2-3, with TRBD1 matching over 9 bases. The ends lost 5 bases at V and 3 bases at J; junction bases unmatched: 6. From germline, CDR1 is SGHVS and CDR2 FQNEAQ. There are 15 residues in the CDR3. CDR3 DNA: TGTGCCAGCAGCAAGGCCGGGACAGGGACAGATACGCAGTATTTT. Translated, it gives CASSKAGTGTDTQYF.

The chain carries TRBV29-1 and TRBJ1-1; no firm D call. The germline V and J ends were trimmed by 6 bases and 0 bases, with 11 bases remaining between them. CDR3 length equals 13 residues. Germline CDR1 and CDR2: SQVTM and ANQGSEA. The CDR3 loop is CSVSLGMNTEAFF. CDR3 DNA sequence: TGCAGCGTGTCCTTGGGGATGAACACTGAAGCTTTCTTT. Looking up the rest from reference TRBV29-1 and TRBJ1-1 gives the full variable domain: SAVISQKPSRDICQRGTSLTIQCQVDSQVTMMFWYRQQPGQSLTLIATANQGSEATYESGFVIDKFPISRPNLTFSTLTVSNMSPEDSSIYLCSVSLGMNTEAFFGQGTRLTVV.